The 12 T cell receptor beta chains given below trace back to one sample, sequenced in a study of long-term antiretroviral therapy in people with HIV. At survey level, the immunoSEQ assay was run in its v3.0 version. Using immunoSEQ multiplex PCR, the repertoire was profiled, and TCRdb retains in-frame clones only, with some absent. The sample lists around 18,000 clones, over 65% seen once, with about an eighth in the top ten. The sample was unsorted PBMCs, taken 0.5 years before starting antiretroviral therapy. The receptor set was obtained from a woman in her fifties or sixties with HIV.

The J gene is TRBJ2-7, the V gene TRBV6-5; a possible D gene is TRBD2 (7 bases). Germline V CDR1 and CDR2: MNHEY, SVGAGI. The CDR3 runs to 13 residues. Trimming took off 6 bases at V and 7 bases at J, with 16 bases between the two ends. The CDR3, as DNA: TGTGCCAGCAGGTTAAGGGGGGGCTGGGAGCAGTACTTC. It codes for CASRLRGGWEQYF.

The DNA of the CDR3 is TGTGCCAGCAGCCAACGGAGTAGAATCACCGGGGAGCTGTTTTTT. The encoded protein is CASSQRSRITGELFF. The V gene is TRBV14, the J gene TRBJ2-2; no firm D call. Looked up from germline, CDR1 is SGHDN and CDR2 is FVKESK. There are 15 residues in the CDR3. The V gene lost 2 bases and the J gene lost 4 bases, with 11 bases spanning the gap.

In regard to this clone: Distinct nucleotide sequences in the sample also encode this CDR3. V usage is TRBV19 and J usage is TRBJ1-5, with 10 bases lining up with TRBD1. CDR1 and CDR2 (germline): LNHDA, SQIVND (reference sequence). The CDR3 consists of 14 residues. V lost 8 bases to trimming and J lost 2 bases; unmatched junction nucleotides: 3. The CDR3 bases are TGTGCCAGTGCCGGGACAGGGGGCAATCAGCCCCAGCATTTT. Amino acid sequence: CASAGTGGNQPQHF.

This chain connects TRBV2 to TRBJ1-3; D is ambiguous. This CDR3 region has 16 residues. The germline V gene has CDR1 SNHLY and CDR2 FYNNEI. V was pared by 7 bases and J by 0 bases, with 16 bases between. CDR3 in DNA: TGTGCCAGCACTCCGGGCAGCCTTCGCTCTGGAAACACCATATATTTT. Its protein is CASTPGSLRSGNTIYF. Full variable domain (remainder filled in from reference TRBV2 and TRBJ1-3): EPEVTQTPSHQVTQMGQEVILRCVPISNHLYFYWYRQILGQKVEFLVSFYNNEISEKSEIFDDQFSVERPDGSNFTLKIRSTKLEDSAMYFCASTPGSLRSGNTIYFGEGSWLTVV.

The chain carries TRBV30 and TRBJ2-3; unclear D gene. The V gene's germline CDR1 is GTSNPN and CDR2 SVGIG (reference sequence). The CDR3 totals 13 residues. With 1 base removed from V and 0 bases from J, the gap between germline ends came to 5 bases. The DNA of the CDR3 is TGTGCCTGGAGTGACTGGAGCACAGATACGCAGTATTTT. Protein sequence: CAWSDWSTDTQYF.

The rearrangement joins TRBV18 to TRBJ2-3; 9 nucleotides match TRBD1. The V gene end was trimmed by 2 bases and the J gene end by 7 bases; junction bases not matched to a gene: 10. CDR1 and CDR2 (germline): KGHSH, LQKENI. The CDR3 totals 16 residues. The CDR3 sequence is CASSPIPGQGGNTQYF. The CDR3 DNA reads TGTGCCAGCTCACCAATACCGGGACAGGGAGGAAATACGCAGTATTTT.

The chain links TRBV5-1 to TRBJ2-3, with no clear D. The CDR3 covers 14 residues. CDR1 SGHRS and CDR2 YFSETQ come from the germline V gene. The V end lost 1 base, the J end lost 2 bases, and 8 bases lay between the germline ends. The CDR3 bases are TGCGCCAGCAGCTTGATGTCTGTCACAGATACGCAGTATTTT. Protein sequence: CASSLMSVTDTQYF.

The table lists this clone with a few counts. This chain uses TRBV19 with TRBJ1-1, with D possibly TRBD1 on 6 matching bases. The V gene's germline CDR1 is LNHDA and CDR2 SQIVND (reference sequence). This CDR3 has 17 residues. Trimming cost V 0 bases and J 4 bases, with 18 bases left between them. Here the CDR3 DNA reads TGTGCCAGTAGTATAGATCGATCCCAGGGGATGGGCACTGAAGCTTTCTTT. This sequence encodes CASSIDRSQGMGTEAFF.

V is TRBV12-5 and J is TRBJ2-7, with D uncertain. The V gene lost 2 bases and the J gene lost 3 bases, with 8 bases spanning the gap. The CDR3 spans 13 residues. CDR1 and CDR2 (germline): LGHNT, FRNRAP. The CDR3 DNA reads TGTGCTAGTGGTTTGTCACTTAACTACGAGCAGTACTTC. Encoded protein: CASGLSLNYEQYF.

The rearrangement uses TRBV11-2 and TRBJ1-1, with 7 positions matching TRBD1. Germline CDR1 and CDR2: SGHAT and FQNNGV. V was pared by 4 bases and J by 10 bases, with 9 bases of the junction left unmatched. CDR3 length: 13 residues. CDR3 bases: TGTGCCAGCAGCTCTCCAACGGGGGACAGAGCTTTCTTT. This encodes CASSSPTGDRAFF. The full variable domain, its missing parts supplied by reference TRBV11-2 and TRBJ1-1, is EAGVAQSPRYKIIEKRQSVAFWCNPISGHATLYWYQQILGQGPKLLIQFQNNGVVDDSQLPKDRFSAERLKGVDSTLKIQPAKLEDSAVYLCASSSPTGDRAFFGQGTRLTVV.

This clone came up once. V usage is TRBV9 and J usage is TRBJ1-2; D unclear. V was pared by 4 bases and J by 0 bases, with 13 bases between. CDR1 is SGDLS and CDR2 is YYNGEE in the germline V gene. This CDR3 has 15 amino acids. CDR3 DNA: TGTGCCAGCAGCCCGACGACGTTAGCTAACTATGGCTACACCTTC. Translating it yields CASSPTTLANYGYTF.

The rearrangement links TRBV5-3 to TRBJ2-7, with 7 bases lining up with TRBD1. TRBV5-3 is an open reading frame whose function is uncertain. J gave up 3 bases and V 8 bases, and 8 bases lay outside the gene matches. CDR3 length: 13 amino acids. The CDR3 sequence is CASSPRQGYEQYF. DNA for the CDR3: TGTGCCAGCAGCCCCAGACAGGGCTACGAGCAGTACTTC.